The next 20 T cell receptor beta chains were all read from a single sample in a study of cytomegalovirus exposure and HLA in healthy donors. The PCR ran on 60 Vbeta and 13 Jbeta primers. Data came from immunoSEQ multiplex PCR; TCRdb stores just in-frame clones and leaves some out. The sample shows 100,000 to 150,000 clones, over 65% of them seen only once. Source material: PBMCs. These receptors all stem from a man aged 25-45 years in good health and CMV-seronegative.

The chain joins TRBV7-9 to TRBJ2-5, with D possibly being TRBD2 (5 bases). The germline V gene encodes CDR1 SEHNR and CDR2 FQNEAQ (reference sequence). This CDR3 comprises 14 residues. With 4 bases removed from V and 0 bases from J, the gap between germline ends came to 9 bases. CDR3 residues: CASSSGIYQETQYF. As DNA, the CDR3 is TGTGCCAGCAGCTCGGGGATCTACCAAGAGACCCAGTACTTC.

A single count supports this clone. The chain joins TRBV6-1 to TRBJ1-5, with 11 bases fitting TRBD1. Trimming cost V 2 bases and J 9 bases; bases outside gene matches: 6. In germline, CDR1 is MNHNS, CDR2 SASEGT. This CDR3 has 15 amino acids. The CDR3 region has the DNA TGTGCCAGCAGTGAAATCGGGACAGGGGGACGGCCCCAGCATTTT. Its translation is CASSEIGTGGRPQHF.

The V and J genes are TRBV12-5 and TRBJ2-1; 8 nucleotides match TRBD1. The CDR3 spans 14 residues. V lost 1 base to trimming and J lost 5 bases; unmatched junction nucleotides: 1. The germline V gene has CDR1 LGHNT and CDR2 FRNRAP. The CDR3 DNA is TGTGCTAGTGGTTTGGGACAGGGGAACAATGAGCAGTTCTTC. Amino acids: CASGLGQGNNEQFF.

The V and J genes are TRBV5-1 and TRBJ1-2; D is possibly TRBD1 (5 bases). Trimming removed 4 bases at V and 8 bases at J, with 12 bases between. Germline V gene sequence: CDR1 SGHRS, CDR2 YFSETQ. The CDR3 spans 12 residues. The CDR3 sequence is CASSPGGVGYTF. The CDR3 DNA sequence: TGCGCCAGCAGCCCAGGAGGGGTAGGCTACACCTTC.

The chain joins TRBV19 to TRBJ2-7; the match to TRBD2 covers 10 bases. Trimming removed 6 bases from V and 4 bases from J; junction bases left unmatched: 3. CDR1 LNHDA and CDR2 SQIVND come from the germline V gene (reference sequence). The CDR3 is 13 amino acids. The CDR3 DNA follows: TGTGCCAGTAGGATTAGCGGGGGGTACGAGCAGTACTTC. Its translation: CASRISGGYEQYF.

This clone appeared a few times. This chain uses TRBV5-1 with TRBJ2-1, with D unclear. This CDR3 is built from 13 residues. V gave up 3 bases and J gave up 7 bases, with 11 bases separating them. The germline gives CDR1 SGHRS, CDR2 YFSETQ. The CDR3 here is CASSWATANEQFF. Written as DNA, the CDR3 is TGCGCCAGCAGCTGGGCCACAGCTAATGAGCAGTTCTTC.

Comments on this clone: One end of the junction does not line up with germline, which may come from a read error. V usage is TRBV5-4 and J usage is TRBJ1-2, with D possibly matching TRBD1 (6 bases). This CDR3 spans 13 amino acids. Germline V lookup: CDR1 SGHNT, CDR2 YYREEE (reference sequence). The chain's CDR3 is CASSSYRAGQIDF. In nucleotides, the CDR3 is TGTGCCAGCAGCTCCTATCGCGCTGGACAGATCGACTTC.

The chain has TRBV2 and TRBJ2-3, with a tentative D call TRBD1 (6 bases). The germline V gene encodes CDR1 SNHLY and CDR2 FYNNEI. V shed 5 bases and J shed 3 bases, with 15 bases lying between them. The CDR3 is made up of 15 amino acids. CDR3 sequence (DNA): TGTGCCAGCAGTCCCTTACAGGGATCAACAGATACGCAGTATTTT. The encoded protein is CASSPLQGSTDTQYF. The full variable domain, completed using reference TRBV2 and TRBJ2-3, is EPEVTQTPSHQVTQMGQEVILRCVPISNHLYFYWYRQILGQKVEFLVSFYNNEISEKSEIFDDQFSVERPDGSNFTLKIRSTKLEDSAMYFCASSPLQGSTDTQYFGPGTRLTVL.

This sequence joins TRBV19 and TRBJ2-1, with TRBD1 identical over 7 bases. Germline V CDR1 and CDR2: LNHDA, SQIVND (reference sequence). CDR3 length: 14 amino acids. V dropped 5 bases and J dropped 9; count of bases not matched to a gene: 10. The CDR3 reads CASSRRQGRAEQFF. For the CDR3, the DNA is TGTGCCAGTAGTCGAAGACAGGGTAGGGCTGAGCAGTTCTTC.

This clone was observed once. V and J are TRBV5-6 and TRBJ1-5; the match to TRBD1 covers 11 bases. The CDR3 is 16 amino acids. Germline values: CDR1 SGHDT, CDR2 YYEEEE. Trimming cost V 5 bases and J 4 bases; bases outside gene matches: 8. As DNA, the CDR3 is TGTGCCAGCAGTTTCCGGGGGACAGGGGGGAATCAGCCCCAGCATTTT. It codes for CASSFRGTGGNQPQHF.

The J gene is TRBJ2-3, the V gene TRBV30; D uncertain. The germline V gene encodes CDR1 GTSNPN and CDR2 SVGIG (reference sequence). V was trimmed by 1 base and J by 2 bases, leaving 4 bases between them. The CDR3 contains 12 residues. The CDR3 sequence: CAWSALTDTQYF. CDR3 sequence (DNA): TGTGCCTGGAGTGCCCTCACAGATACGCAGTATTTT.

In DNA, the CDR3 is TGTGCCAGCAGCCTAAGGCGGATAGCGGTTAGGAACACCGGGGAGCTGTTTTTT. It translates to CASSLRRIAVRNTGELFF. The chain carries TRBV7-2 and TRBJ2-2; the D gene is possibly TRBD2 (6 bases). The germline gives CDR1 SGHTA, CDR2 FQGNSA. CDR3 length equals 18 residues. Trimming removed 5 bases at V and 1 base at J, with 20 bases between.

The V gene is TRBV9, the J gene TRBJ2-2, with TRBD1 as a possible D gene (6 bases). Trimming removed 4 bases at V and 1 base at J, with 14 bases between. The CDR3 has 16 amino acids. Germline V gene sequence: CDR1 SGDLS, CDR2 YYNGEE. The CDR3 DNA reads TGTGCCAGCAGCCGCATCTTACAGGGGAACACCGGGGAGCTGTTTTTT. It specifies CASSRILQGNTGELFF. Filled out from reference TRBV9 and TRBJ2-2, the complete variable domain reads DSGVTQTPKHLITATGQRVTLRCSPRSGDLSVYWYQQSLDQGLQFLIQYYNGEERAKGNILERFSAQQFPDLHSELNLSSLELGDSALYFCASSRILQGNTGELFFGEGSRLTVL.

The CDR3 sequence is CASSFGGIGEQYF. CDR3 in DNA: TGTGCCAGCAGCTTTGGAGGTATTGGCGAGCAGTACTTC. The chain uses TRBV7-8 and TRBJ2-7; possible D gene TRBD2, 5 bases. The V gene lost 3 bases and the J gene lost 6 bases, with 12 bases spanning the gap. Germline CDR1 SGHVS, CDR2 FQNEAQ. CDR3 length: 13 residues. Filled out from reference TRBV7-8 and TRBJ2-7, the complete variable domain reads GAGVSQSPRYKVAKRGQDVALRCDPISGHVSLFWYQQALGQGPEFLTYFQNEAQLDKSGLPSDRFFAERPEGSVSTLKIQRTQQEDSAVYLCASSFGGIGEQYFGPGTRLTVT.

This chain uses TRBV2 with TRBJ2-3, with D unresolved. Germline CDR1 and CDR2: SNHLY and FYNNEI. Trimming cost V 0 bases and J 0 bases, with 7 bases left between them. This CDR3 has 15 amino acids. CDR3 in amino acids: CASSEAGRSTDTQYF. CDR3 coding DNA: TGTGCCAGCAGTGAAGCCGGTCGTAGCACAGATACGCAGTATTTT.

V gene TRBV30 combines with J gene TRBJ1-2; 7 bases are a match to TRBD1. Trimming cost V 0 bases and J 5 bases; bases outside gene matches: 9. CDR3 length equals 15 residues. Germline CDR1 is GTSNPN and CDR2 is SVGIG (reference sequence). The chain's CDR3 is CAWSVSGQRVYGYTF. The CDR3 DNA follows: TGTGCCTGGAGTGTATCGGGACAGAGGGTATATGGCTACACCTTC.

J is TRBJ2-7 and V is TRBV7-2, with 14 nucleotides matching TRBD2. The germline V gene has CDR1 SGHTA and CDR2 FQGNSA. With V trimmed by 5 bases and J by 6 bases, 3 bases remained unmatched. The CDR3 totals 14 residues. Here the CDR3 reads CASSLGTSGSEQYF. DNA for the CDR3: TGTGCCAGCAGCCTCGGGACTAGCGGGAGCGAGCAGTACTTC.

The V call is TRBV28, the J call TRBJ2-5, with TRBD1 matching 10 bases. CDR3 length: 16 amino acids. J was trimmed by 3 bases and V by 3 bases; bases with no gene match: 7. Germline V gene lookup returns CDR1 MDHEN and CDR2 SYDVKM. The CDR3 reads CASSFRHGTGEETQYF. CDR3 DNA sequence: TGTGCCAGCAGTTTCCGGCATGGGACAGGGGAAGAGACCCAGTACTTC.

This clone appeared a few times. The chain couples TRBV6-4 to TRBJ1-6, with 10 bases aligning to TRBD1. CDR3 length: 15 amino acids. Losses at the gene ends were 0 bases for V and 7 bases for J; bases not matched to a gene: 0. Germline-derived CDR1 and CDR2 are MRHNA and SNTAGT. CDR3 residues: CASSDSTGGNSPLHF. In DNA form, the CDR3 reads TGTGCCAGCAGTGACTCGACAGGGGGCAATTCACCCCTCCACTTT.

The V call is TRBV27, the J call TRBJ1-4, with unresolved D. The germline V gene has CDR1 MNHEY and CDR2 SMNVEV (reference sequence). This CDR3 has 14 amino acids. The V and J ends lost 4 bases and 3 bases respectively, with 9 bases between them. The CDR3 loop is CASSYSPSNEKLFF. CDR3 DNA sequence: TGTGCCAGCAGTTACAGCCCTTCTAATGAAAAACTGTTTTTT.